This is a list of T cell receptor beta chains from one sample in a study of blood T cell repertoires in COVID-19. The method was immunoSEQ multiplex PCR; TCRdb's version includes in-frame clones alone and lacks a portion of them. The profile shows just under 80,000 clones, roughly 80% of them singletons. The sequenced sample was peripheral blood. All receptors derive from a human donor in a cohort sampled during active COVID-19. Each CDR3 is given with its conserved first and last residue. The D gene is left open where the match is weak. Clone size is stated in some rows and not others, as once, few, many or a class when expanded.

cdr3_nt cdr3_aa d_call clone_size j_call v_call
TGTGCCAGCAGCCGAACAGTGTTTGGCACTGAAGCTTTCTTT CASSRTVFGTEAFF . . TRBJ1-1 TRBV6-5
TGTGCCAGCAGGAAGGGACAGGGCCAGGCAAACACCATATATTTT CASRKGQGQANTIYF TRBD1 . TRBJ1-3 TRBV6-5
TGCGCCAGCAGCTTGGGGACTAGCGGGGGGTACACAGATACGCAGTATTTT CASSLGTSGGYTDTQYF TRBD2 . TRBJ2-3 TRBV5-1
TGCGCCAGCAGCCCACGCCAGGGGGGATTCGGGGAGCTGTTTTTT CASSPRQGGFGELFF . few TRBJ2-2 TRBV5-1
TGTGCCAGCAGCGTCGGACAGGGGGGCAATCAGCCCCAGCATTTT CASSVGQGGNQPQHF TRBD1 few TRBJ1-5 TRBV9
TGCGCCAGCAGCACGGGACAGGGGGCTGAGGAGCAGTACTTC CASSTGQGAEEQYF TRBD1 . TRBJ2-7 TRBV5-1
TGTGCCAGCTCACCACCATCTACAGGGGTGTATGGCTACACCTTC CASSPPSTGVYGYTF TRBD1 . TRBJ1-2 TRBV18
TGTGCCAACAGGAGAGAGGGCACAGATACGCAGTATTTT CANRREGTDTQYF . . TRBJ2-3 TRBV13
TGTGCCAGCAGCTTAAGGGGCGGGGGGTCTTTTTACAATGAGCAGTTCTTC CASSLRGGGSFYNEQFF TRBD2 . TRBJ2-1 TRBV7-2
TGTGCCAGCAGCTTGGAACCGGGACGGGGGGTGTATGGCTACACCTTC CASSLEPGRGVYGYTF . . TRBJ1-2 TRBV5-5
TGTGCCAGTAGTACCCCCGGTTCGGTAGCACCCCTCCACTTT CASSTPGSVAPLHF . . TRBJ1-6 TRBV19
TGTGCAAGTCGCTTCGGGCGACTAGCGGGCACCGGGGAGCTGTTTTTT CASRFGRLAGTGELFF . once TRBJ2-2 TRBV12-2
TGTGCCAGCAGCGGGACTAGCGGGGGGGCTAGCGAGACCCAGTACTTC CASSGTSGGASETQYF TRBD2 . TRBJ2-5 TRBV5-4
TGTGCCAGCAGTTTACGTCCCAATGAGCAGTTCTTC CASSLRPNEQFF . . TRBJ2-1 TRBV12-3/TRBV12-4
TGTGCCAGCAGTGACAGGGAAGGTTCACCCCTCCACTTT CASSDREGSPLHF . . TRBJ1-6 TRBV2
TGTGCCAGCAGCTTATCGCCCCCTTCGGGGAGCTCCTACAATGAGCAGTTCTTC CASSLSPPSGSSYNEQFF . . TRBJ2-1 TRBV7-3
TGTGCCTGGGCCACAGGAATGGGGAACACTGAAGCTTTCTTT CAWATGMGNTEAFF . . TRBJ1-1 TRBV30
TGTGCCAGCAGTGGACTAGCGGGAGGGCCGGTGGATGAGCAGTTCTTC CASSGLAGGPVDEQFF TRBD2 . TRBJ2-1 TRBV28
TGTGCCAGCAGTCTCGCGTTCACAGATACGCAGTATTTT CASSLAFTDTQYF . . TRBJ2-3 TRBV2
TGTGCCAGCACTACCCAGGGGGAGAGTACTGAAGCTTTCTTT CASTTQGESTEAFF TRBD1 . TRBJ1-1 TRBV6-5
TGCGCCAGCAGCTTGGCCGGGGGGGCTAGCGGGTTCCAAGAGACCCAGTACTTC CASSLAGGASGFQETQYF TRBD2 . TRBJ2-5 TRBV5-1
TGTGCCAGCAGCCCATCAGGGTTCCGGACTAGCGGGAGGCTGGGTGAGCAGTACTTC CASSPSGFRTSGRLGEQYF TRBD2 . TRBJ2-7 TRBV7-2
TGTGCCAGCAGCCAAGATCACAGGGGGTCGGGTGGCTACACCTTC CASSQDHRGSGGYTF TRBD1 once TRBJ1-2 TRBV3-1/TRBV3-2
TGCGCCAGCAGAAACTCAGGGGGTGCCACTGAAGCTTTCTTT CASRNSGGATEAFF TRBD1 . TRBJ1-1 TRBV5-1
TGTGCCAGCAGCCAAGGACAGGGGGGGTACAATGAGCAGTTCTTC CASSQGQGGYNEQFF TRBD1 few TRBJ2-1 TRBV6-5
TGCGCCAGCAGCTTCGGGGCGGGAAGTATAGATGAGCAGTTCTTC CASSFGAGSIDEQFF . . TRBJ2-1 TRBV5-1
TGTGCTAGTGGTTCCCAGGTAGGGGGTATGTTCGATGAAAAACTGTTTTTT CASGSQVGGMFDEKLFF . . TRBJ1-4 TRBV12-5
TGCGCCAGCAGCCCGACAGGGGGCCGACCTAGTGAAGCTTTCTTT CASSPTGGRPSEAFF TRBD1 . TRBJ1-1 TRBV5-1
TGTGCCAGCAGCTTATTAGTCGGGGAGCTGTTTTTT CASSLLVGELFF . . TRBJ2-2 TRBV11-2
TGCGCCAGCAGCTTGACGGGACAGGGCCTGCACGAGCAGTACTTC CASSLTGQGLHEQYF TRBD1 . TRBJ2-7 TRBV5-1
TGTGCCAGCAGAGACAGGGTCGAAAAACTGTTTTTT CASRDRVEKLFF TRBD1 . TRBJ1-4 TRBV28
TGTGCCAGCAGCTCCTGGACAGACTCAGATACGCAGTATTTT CASSSWTDSDTQYF . . TRBJ2-3 TRBV5-5
TGTGCCAGCAGCCCAGACCGGGGGGCCACCTACAATGAGCAGTTCTTC CASSPDRGATYNEQFF . many TRBJ2-1 TRBV5-6
TGCGCCAGCAGCTTGGTACCCGGTACCTACGAGCAGTACTTC CASSLVPGTYEQYF . . TRBJ2-7 TRBV5-1
TGCGCCAGCAGTGAGACGGGACAGGTCGGGGCCTACGAGCAGTACTTC CASSETGQVGAYEQYF TRBD1 . TRBJ2-7 TRBV10-1
TGTGCCACCAAGGGCCTGACTAGCAGGGAGCAGTACTTC CATKGLTSREQYF TRBD2 . TRBJ2-7 TRBV19
TGTGCCAGCAGTGGAGACAGGGGGCCAACAGGGGCCAACGTCCTGACTTTC CASSGDRGPTGANVLTF TRBD1 once TRBJ2-6 TRBV2
TGTGCCAGCAGTACCCTACAGTTTTTAGCCAAAAACATTCAGTACTTC CASSTLQFLAKNIQYF . . TRBJ2-4 TRBV6-2/TRBV6-3
TGTGCCAGCAGTTTTAGCGGGACGGACACAGATACGCAGTATTTT CASSFSGTDTDTQYF TRBD2 . TRBJ2-3 TRBV28
TGTGCCAGCAGCCTACAGGGGGGAGGTACTGAAGCTTTCTTT CASSLQGGGTEAFF TRBD1 . TRBJ1-1 TRBV7-2
TGTGCCAGCAGCCCGCAGGGGACTAGCGGGGGGTTTCCGCTCGAGCAGTACTTC CASSPQGTSGGFPLEQYF TRBD2 . TRBJ2-7 TRBV7-2
TGTGCCAGCAGCGCGACTAGCCGAGGCTCCTACGAGCAGTACTTC CASSATSRGSYEQYF TRBD2 . TRBJ2-7 TRBV9
TGTGCCAGCAGCCTAAGCACAGATACGCAGTATTTT CASSLSTDTQYF . . TRBJ2-3 TRBV16
TGTGCCAGTACTAAACACGCAGGGGTGGAACCTGAAGCTTTCTTT CASTKHAGVEPEAFF . . TRBJ1-1 TRBV19
TGTGCCAGCAGTAAGAGTACTAACTATGGCTACACCTTC CASSKSTNYGYTF . . TRBJ1-2 TRBV6-5
TGCGCCAGCAGCCAGGAACAGGGGAAGTGGGAAAAACTGTTTTTT CASSQEQGKWEKLFF TRBD1 few TRBJ1-4 TRBV4-1
TGTGCCAGTCAAACGGACAGGCTCACAGATACGCAGTATTTT CASQTDRLTDTQYF TRBD1 . TRBJ2-3 TRBV5-4
TGTGCCAGCAGTGTAGGACTAGCGGGCACAGATACGCAGTATTTT CASSVGLAGTDTQYF TRBD2 once TRBJ2-3 TRBV2
TGTGCCACCACGACTAGCGGGAGTAGGCAGCTGTTTTTT CATTTSGSRQLFF TRBD2 . TRBJ2-2 TRBV24-1
TGTGCCAGCAGTCTTCAGGGCTACACTGAAGCTTTCTTT CASSLQGYTEAFF . . TRBJ1-1 TRBV2
TGTGCCAGCAGCTCAGGGTACAATGAGCAGTTCTTC CASSSGYNEQFF . . TRBJ2-1 TRBV7-9